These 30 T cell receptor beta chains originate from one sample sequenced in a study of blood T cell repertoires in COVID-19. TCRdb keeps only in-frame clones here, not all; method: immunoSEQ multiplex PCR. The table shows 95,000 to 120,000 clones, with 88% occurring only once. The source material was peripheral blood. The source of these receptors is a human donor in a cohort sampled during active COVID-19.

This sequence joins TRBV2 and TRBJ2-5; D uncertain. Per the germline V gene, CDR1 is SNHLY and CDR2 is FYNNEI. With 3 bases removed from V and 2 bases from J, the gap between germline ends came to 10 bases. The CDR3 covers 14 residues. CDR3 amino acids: CASSDFRKQETQYF. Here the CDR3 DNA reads TGTGCCAGCAGTGATTTCAGAAAACAAGAGACCCAGTACTTC.

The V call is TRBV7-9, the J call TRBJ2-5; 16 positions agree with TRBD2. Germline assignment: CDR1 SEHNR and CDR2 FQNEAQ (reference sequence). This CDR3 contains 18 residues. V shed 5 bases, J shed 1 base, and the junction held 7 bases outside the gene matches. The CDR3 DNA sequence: TGTGCCAGCAGCCTTGGGACTAGCGGGAGGGCCCCCCAAGAGACCCAGTACTTC. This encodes CASSLGTSGRAPQETQYF.

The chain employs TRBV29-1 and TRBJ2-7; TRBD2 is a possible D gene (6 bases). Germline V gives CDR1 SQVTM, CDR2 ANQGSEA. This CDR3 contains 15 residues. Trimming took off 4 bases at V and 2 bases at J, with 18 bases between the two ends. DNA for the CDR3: TGCAGCGTTGCCGCGGAGCTTGGACTACCCTACGAGCAGTACTTC. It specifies CSVAAELGLPYEQYF.

In DNA form, the CDR3 reads TGTGCCAGCAGCCCCCCCGGGACAGGGAATGAAAAACTGTTTTTT. Translating it yields CASSPPGTGNEKLFF. J is TRBJ1-4 and V is TRBV7-9; 9 positions match TRBD1. This CDR3 is 15 amino acids long. Germline lookup yields CDR1 SEHNR and CDR2 FQNEAQ (reference sequence). J lost 5 bases, V lost 5 bases, and 6 bases had no gene match.

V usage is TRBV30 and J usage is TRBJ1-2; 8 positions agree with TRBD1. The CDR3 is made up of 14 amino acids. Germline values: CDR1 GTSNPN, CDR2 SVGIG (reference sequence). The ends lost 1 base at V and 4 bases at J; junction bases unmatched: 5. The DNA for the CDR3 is TGTGCCTGGAGTGGACAGGGGCGGCGCTATGGCTACACCTTC. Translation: CAWSGQGRRYGYTF.

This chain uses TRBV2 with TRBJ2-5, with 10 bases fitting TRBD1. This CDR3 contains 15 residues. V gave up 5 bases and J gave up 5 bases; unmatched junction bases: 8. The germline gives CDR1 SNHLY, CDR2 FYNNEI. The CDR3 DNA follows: TGTGCCAGCAGTCTACGGACAGGGGGAGGGGAGACCCAGTACTTC. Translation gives CASSLRTGGGETQYF.

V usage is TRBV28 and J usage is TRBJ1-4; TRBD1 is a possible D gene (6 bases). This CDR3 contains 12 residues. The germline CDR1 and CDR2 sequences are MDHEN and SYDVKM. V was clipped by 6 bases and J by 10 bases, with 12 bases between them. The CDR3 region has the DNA TGTGCCAGCAGCTCGACAGGTAGAAAACTGTTTTTT. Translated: CASSSTGRKLFF.

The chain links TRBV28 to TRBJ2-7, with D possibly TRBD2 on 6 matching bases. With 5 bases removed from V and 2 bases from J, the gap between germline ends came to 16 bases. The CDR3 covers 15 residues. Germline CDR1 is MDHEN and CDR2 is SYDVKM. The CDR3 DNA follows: TGTGCCAGCAGTCCGGAGGGGAGTGGGGCCTACGAGCAGTACTTC. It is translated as CASSPEGSGAYEQYF.

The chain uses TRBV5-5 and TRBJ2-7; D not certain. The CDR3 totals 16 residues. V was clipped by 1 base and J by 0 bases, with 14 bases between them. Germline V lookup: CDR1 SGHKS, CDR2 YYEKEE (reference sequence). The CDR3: CASSLSEAQTSYEQYF. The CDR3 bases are TGTGCCAGCAGCTTGAGTGAGGCACAAACCTCCTACGAGCAGTACTTC. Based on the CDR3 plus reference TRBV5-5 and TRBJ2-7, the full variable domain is DAGVTQSPTHLIKTRGQQVTLRCSPISGHKSVSWYQQVLGQGPQFIFQYYEKEERGRGNFPDRFSARQFPNYSSELNVNALLLGDSALYLCASSLSEAQTSYEQYFGPGTRLTVT.

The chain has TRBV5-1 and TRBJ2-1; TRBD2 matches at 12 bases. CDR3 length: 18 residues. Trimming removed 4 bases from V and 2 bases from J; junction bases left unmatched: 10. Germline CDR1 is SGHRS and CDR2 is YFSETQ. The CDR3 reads CASSKTLTSGRPYNEQFF. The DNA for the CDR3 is TGCGCCAGCAGCAAAACTCTAACTAGCGGGAGGCCCTACAATGAGCAGTTCTTC. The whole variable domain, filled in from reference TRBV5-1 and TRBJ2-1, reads KAGVTQTPRYLIKTRGQQVTLSCSPISGHRSVSWYQQTPGQGLQFLFEYFSETQRNKGNFPGRFSGRQFSNSRSEMNVSTLELGDSALYLCASSKTLTSGRPYNEQFFGPGTRLTVL.

The CDR3 reads CASSQGLAGEQFF. DNA of the CDR3: TGCGCCAGCAGCCAAGGGCTAGCGGGCGAGCAGTTCTTC. The chain carries TRBV4-1 and TRBJ2-1, with TRBD2 matching over 8 bases. The CDR3 is made up of 13 amino acids. Germline trimming cut 1 base from V and 10 bases from J; bases unmatched to any gene: 3. Per the germline V gene, CDR1 is MGHRA and CDR2 is YSYEKL.

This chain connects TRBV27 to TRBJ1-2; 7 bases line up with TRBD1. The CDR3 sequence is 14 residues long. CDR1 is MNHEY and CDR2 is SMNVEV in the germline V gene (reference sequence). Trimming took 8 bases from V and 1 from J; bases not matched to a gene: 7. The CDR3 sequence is CASRDSASNYGYTF. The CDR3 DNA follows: TGTGCCAGCCGGGACAGCGCGAGTAACTATGGCTACACCTTC.

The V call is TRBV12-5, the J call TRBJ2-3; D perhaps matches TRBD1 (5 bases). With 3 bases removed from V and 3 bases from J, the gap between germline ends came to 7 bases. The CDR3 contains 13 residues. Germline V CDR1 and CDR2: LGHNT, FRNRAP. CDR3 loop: CASGLRQTDTQYF. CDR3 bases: TGTGCTAGTGGTTTACGACAGACAGATACGCAGTATTTT.

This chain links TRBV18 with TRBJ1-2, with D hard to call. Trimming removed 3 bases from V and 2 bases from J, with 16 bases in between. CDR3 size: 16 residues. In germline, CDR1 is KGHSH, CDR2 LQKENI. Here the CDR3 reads CASSPVLANSNYGYTF. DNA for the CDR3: TGTGCCAGCTCACCGGTCCTCGCGAACTCAAACTATGGCTACACCTTC.

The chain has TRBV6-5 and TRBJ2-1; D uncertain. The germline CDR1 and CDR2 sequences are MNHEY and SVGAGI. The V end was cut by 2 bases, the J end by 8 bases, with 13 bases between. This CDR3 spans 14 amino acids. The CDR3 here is CASSYRIDWDEQFF. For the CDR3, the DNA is TGTGCCAGCAGTTACAGGATAGACTGGGATGAGCAGTTCTTC.

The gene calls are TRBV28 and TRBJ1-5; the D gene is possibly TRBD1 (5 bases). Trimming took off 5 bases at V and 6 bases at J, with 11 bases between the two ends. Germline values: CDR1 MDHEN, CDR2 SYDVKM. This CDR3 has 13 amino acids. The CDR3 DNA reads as TGTGCCAGCAGTCCCGACAGTCGTCAGCCCCAGCATTTT. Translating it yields CASSPDSRQPQHF.

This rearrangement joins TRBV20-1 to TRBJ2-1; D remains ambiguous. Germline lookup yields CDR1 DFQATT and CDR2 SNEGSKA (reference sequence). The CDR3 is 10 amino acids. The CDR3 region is CSAASGEQFF. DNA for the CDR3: TGCAGCGCAGCGTCCGGTGAGCAGTTCTTC.

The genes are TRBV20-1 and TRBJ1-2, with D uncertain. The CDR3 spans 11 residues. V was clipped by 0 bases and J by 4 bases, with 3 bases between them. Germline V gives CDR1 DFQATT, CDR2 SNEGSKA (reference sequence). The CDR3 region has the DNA TGCAGTGCTAGAGATCTCTATGGCTACACCTTC. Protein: CSARDLYGYTF.

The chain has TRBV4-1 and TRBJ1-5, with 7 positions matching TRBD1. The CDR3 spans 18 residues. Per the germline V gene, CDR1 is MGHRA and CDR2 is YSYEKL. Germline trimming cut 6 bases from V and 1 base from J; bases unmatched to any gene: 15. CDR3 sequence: CASRSTETSGQSNQPQHF. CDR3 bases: TGCGCCAGCAGATCCACAGAGACTTCGGGACAGAGCAATCAGCCCCAGCATTTT.

DNA for the CDR3: TGTGCCATCAGTGACGTGGGGGGAAGCTCCTACAATGAGCAGTTCTTC. Translation: CAISDVGGSSYNEQFF. The V call is TRBV10-3, the J call TRBJ2-1, with D perhaps matching TRBD2 (6 bases). The ends were cut back, 3 bases at V and 0 bases at J, with 12 bases in the middle. CDR1 is ENHRY, CDR2 SYGVKD, per germline. The CDR3 contains 16 residues.

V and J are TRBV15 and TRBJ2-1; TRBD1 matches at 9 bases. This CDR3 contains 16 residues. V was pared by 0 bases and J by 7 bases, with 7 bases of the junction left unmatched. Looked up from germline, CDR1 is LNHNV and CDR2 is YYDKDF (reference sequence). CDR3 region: CATSRDRTGGLNEQFF. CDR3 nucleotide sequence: TGTGCCACCAGCAGAGATCGTACAGGGGGCTTGAATGAGCAGTTCTTC.

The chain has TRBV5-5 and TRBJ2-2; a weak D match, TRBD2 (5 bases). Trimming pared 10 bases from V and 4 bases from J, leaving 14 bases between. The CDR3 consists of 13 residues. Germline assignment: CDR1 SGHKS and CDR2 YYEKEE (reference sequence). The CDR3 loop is CAGGLLPTGELFF. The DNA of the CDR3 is TGTGCCGGAGGACTTCTCCCCACCGGGGAGCTGTTTTTT.

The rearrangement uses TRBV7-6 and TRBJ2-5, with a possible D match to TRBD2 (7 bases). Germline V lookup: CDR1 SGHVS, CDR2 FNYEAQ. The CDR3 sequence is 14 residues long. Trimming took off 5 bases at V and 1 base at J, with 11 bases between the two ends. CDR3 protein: CASSVGGAQETQYF. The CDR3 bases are TGTGCCAGCAGCGTTGGGGGGGCCCAAGAGACCCAGTACTTC.

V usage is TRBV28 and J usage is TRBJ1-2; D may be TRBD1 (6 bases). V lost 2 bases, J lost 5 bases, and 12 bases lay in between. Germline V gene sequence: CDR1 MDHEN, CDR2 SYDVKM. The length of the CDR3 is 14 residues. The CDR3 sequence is CASSLQQGRYGYTF. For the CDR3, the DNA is TGTGCCAGCAGTTTACAACAGGGTCGGTATGGCTACACCTTC.

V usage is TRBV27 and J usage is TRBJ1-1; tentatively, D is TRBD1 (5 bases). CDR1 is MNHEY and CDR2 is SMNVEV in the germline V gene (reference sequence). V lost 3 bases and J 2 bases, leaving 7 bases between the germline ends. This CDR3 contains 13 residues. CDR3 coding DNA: TGTGCCAGCAGTTTTGACAGAAACACTGAAGCTTTCTTT. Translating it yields CASSFDRNTEAFF.

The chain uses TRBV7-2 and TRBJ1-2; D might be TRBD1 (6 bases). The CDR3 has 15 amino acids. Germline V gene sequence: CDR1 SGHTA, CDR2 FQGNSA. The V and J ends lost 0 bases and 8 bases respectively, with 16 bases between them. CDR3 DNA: TGTGCCAGCAGCTTAGCGCAGGGGCAGGGGTTAGGCTACACCTTC. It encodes CASSLAQGQGLGYTF.

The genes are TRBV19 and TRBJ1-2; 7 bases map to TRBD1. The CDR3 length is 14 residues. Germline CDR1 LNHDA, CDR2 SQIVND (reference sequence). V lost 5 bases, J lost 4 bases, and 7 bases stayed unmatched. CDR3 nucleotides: TGTGCCAGTAGTGCACAGGGGCTGCCCTATGGCTACACCTTC. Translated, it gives CASSAQGLPYGYTF.

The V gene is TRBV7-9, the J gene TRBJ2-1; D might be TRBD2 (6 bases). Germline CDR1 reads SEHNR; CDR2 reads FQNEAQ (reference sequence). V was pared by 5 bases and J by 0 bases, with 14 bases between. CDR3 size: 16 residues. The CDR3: CASSAQDSGSYNEQFF. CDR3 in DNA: TGTGCCAGCAGCGCCCAGGATAGCGGCTCCTACAATGAGCAGTTCTTC.

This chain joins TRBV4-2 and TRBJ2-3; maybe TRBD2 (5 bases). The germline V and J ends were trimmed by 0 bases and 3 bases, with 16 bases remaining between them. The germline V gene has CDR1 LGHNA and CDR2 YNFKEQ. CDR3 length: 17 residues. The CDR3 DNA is TGTGCCAGCAGCCAAGATTGGATCGGGGAGTTGACAGATACGCAGTATTTT. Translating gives CASSQDWIGELTDTQYF.

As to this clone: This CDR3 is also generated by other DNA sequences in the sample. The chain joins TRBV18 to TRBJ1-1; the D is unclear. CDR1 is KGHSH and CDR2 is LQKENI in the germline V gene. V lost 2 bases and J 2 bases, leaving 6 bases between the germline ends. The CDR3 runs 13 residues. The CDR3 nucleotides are TGTGCCAGCTCACCAACAGCAAACACTGAAGCTTTCTTT. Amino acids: CASSPTANTEAFF. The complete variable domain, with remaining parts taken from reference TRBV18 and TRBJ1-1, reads NAGVMQNPRHLVRRRGQEARLRCSPMKGHSHVYWYRQLPEEGLKFMVYLQKENIIDESGMPKERFSAEFPKEGPSILRIQQVVRGDSAAYFCASSPTANTEAFFGQGTRLTVV.